This entry lists 27 T cell receptor beta chains sequenced from one sample in a study of cytomegalovirus exposure and HLA in healthy donors. Primers included in the PCR were 60 Vbeta and 13 Jbeta primers. Produced via immunoSEQ multiplex PCR; TCRdb's table is partial and in-frame only. The profile shows more than 150,000 clones, around 73% of them singletons. Specimen: PBMCs. These TCRs come from a male donor in good health and CMV-seronegative.

The chain is built from TRBV29-1 and TRBJ2-5; 10 bases fit TRBD1. The end of the DNA is better explained by TRBJ2-7, so the J call may be wrong. CDR1 SQVTM and CDR2 ANQGSEA come from the germline V gene. The CDR3 has 13 amino acids. In DNA form, the CDR3 reads TGCAGCTTTCGGACAGGGGGATGGGACGAGCAGTACTTC. As protein: CSFRTGGWDEQYF.

Concerning this clone: A read error may account for a junction end that differs from germline. The CDR3 reads CASSVSSGIIELFF. Here the CDR3 DNA reads TGTGCCAGCAGCGTATCCAGCGGGATTATAGAGCTGTTCTTC. The V call is TRBV9, the J call TRBJ2-1; 7 bases are a match to TRBD2. The CDR3 is made up of 14 amino acids. From germline, CDR1 is SGDLS and CDR2 YYNGEE.

On this clone itself: The same CDR3 is also encoded by other DNA sequences in this sample. This chain uses TRBV30 with TRBJ2-7; D uncertain. This CDR3 is built from 12 residues. V lost 8 bases, J lost 1 base, and 12 bases lay in between. Germline V gene data show CDR1 as GTSNPN and CDR2 as SVGIG (reference sequence). CDR3 sequence reads: CALRQDSYEQYF. CDR3 sequence (DNA): TGTGCCCTCCGCCAGGATTCCTACGAGCAGTACTTC.

The chain uses TRBV2 and TRBJ1-1; D perhaps matches TRBD1 (5 bases). Trimming took off 6 bases at V and 10 bases at J, with 12 bases between the two ends. Germline CDR1 and CDR2: SNHLY and FYNNEI. The CDR3 contains 11 residues. The CDR3 is CASRTRDSAFF. The CDR3 region has the DNA TGTGCCAGCAGGACCAGGGACTCAGCTTTCTTT.

This clone was seen a single time. This rearrangement joins TRBV7-8 to TRBJ1-1; no reliable D call. From germline, CDR1 is SGHVS and CDR2 FQNEAQ. Trimming removed 6 bases at V and 3 bases at J, with 14 bases between. The CDR3 length is 14 residues. The CDR3 DNA reads TGTGCCAGCAGTGTCCGGCGGAGGGACACTGAAGCTTTCTTT. It yields the protein CASSVRRRDTEAFF.

The chain has TRBV10-3 and TRBJ1-4, with a tentative D call TRBD1 (5 bases). Trimming took 0 bases from V and 1 from J, leaving 9 bases between them. The germline gives CDR1 ENHRY, CDR2 SYGVKD. The CDR3 consists of 16 residues. CDR3 sequence reads: CAISESLRGTNEKLFF. The CDR3 coding sequence is TGTGCCATCAGTGAGTCGCTAAGGGGAACTAATGAAAAACTGTTTTTT.

This rearrangement joins TRBV6-1 to TRBJ1-1, with D maybe TRBD1 (6 bases). The V gene's germline CDR1 is MNHNS and CDR2 SASEGT. V lost 4 bases, J lost 2 bases, and 11 bases lay in between. The CDR3 has 14 amino acids. The CDR3 spells CASSAMDRNTEAFF. Here the CDR3 DNA reads TGTGCCAGCAGTGCTATGGACAGAAACACTGAAGCTTTCTTT.

The genes are TRBV27 and TRBJ1-1, with D tentatively TRBD1 (5 bases). Germline V CDR1 and CDR2: MNHEY, SMNVEV (reference sequence). The CDR3 has 14 amino acids. V was shortened by 5 bases and J by 6 bases, with 16 bases between the two germline ends. The CDR3 reads CASSRGRVSAEAFF. The CDR3, as DNA: TGTGCCAGCAGTAGGGGCAGGGTAAGCGCTGAAGCTTTCTTT.

The V and J genes are TRBV23-1 and TRBJ1-4; 7 bases line up with TRBD1. TRBV23-1 is recorded as an ORF, its role being uncertain. This CDR3 region has 15 residues. V lost 1 base and J lost 5; bases outside the gene matches: 4. In DNA form, the CDR3 reads TGCGCCAGCAGTCAATGTGGGACAGAAAATGAAAAACTGTTTTTT. It is translated as CASSQCGTENEKLFF.

DNA for the CDR3: TGTGCTAGTGGTTCGACACTTGGAGGGGACCCAGATACGCAGTATTTT. Amino acid sequence: CASGSTLGGDPDTQYF. The chain recombines TRBV12-5 with TRBJ2-3, with TRBD2 as a possible D gene (6 bases). The CDR3 sequence is 16 residues long. The germline V gene encodes CDR1 LGHNT and CDR2 FRNRAP. V lost 4 bases to trimming and J lost 4 bases, with 18 bases between them.

This chain links TRBV18 with TRBJ2-3, with D perhaps TRBD1 (6 bases). V gave up 3 bases and J gave up 1 base, with 14 bases separating them. Per the germline V gene, CDR1 is KGHSH and CDR2 is LQKENI. This CDR3 contains 16 residues. The CDR3 DNA reads as TGTGCCAGCTCACCGACCGGGACAAGTCGCACAGATACGCAGTATTTT. This sequence encodes CASSPTGTSRTDTQYF.

The chain employs TRBV4-3 and TRBJ1-2; D call uncertain. This CDR3 comprises 15 residues. With 0 bases removed from V and 6 bases from J, the gap between germline ends came to 14 bases. CDR1 and CDR2 from the germline V gene are LGHNA and YSLEER. This chain's CDR3 is CASSQDIRSVNGYTF. In nucleotides, the CDR3 is TGCGCCAGCAGCCAAGATATTCGCAGTGTTAATGGCTACACCTTC.

V usage is TRBV18 and J usage is TRBJ2-5, with 8 positions matching TRBD1. In germline, CDR1 is KGHSH, CDR2 LQKENI. V trimming: 4 bases; J trimming: 5 bases; junction bases outside the gene matches: 12. This CDR3 comprises 16 residues. CDR3 protein: CASSQSGQVELETQYF. The CDR3 DNA sequence: TGTGCCAGCTCACAGTCGGGACAGGTGGAGTTGGAGACCCAGTACTTC.

The chain carries TRBV7-9 and TRBJ2-3; D may be TRBD2 (6 bases). The germline V gene has CDR1 SEHNR and CDR2 FQNEAQ (reference sequence). This CDR3 has 14 amino acids. V was pared by 2 bases and J by 4 bases, with 10 bases between. CDR3 sequence reads: CASSLQTGADTQYF. CDR3 nucleotides: TGTGCCAGCAGCTTACAAACGGGGGCAGATACGCAGTATTTT.

This clone was seen a single time. The CDR3 loop is CASSTGTTSEQYF. The CDR3 nucleotides read TGTGCCAGCTCGACGGGGACGACTAGCGAGCAGTACTTC. The V and J genes are TRBV18 and TRBJ2-7; possible D gene TRBD2, 6 bases. The ends were cut back, 6 bases at V and 6 bases at J, with 15 bases in the middle. The CDR3 length is 13 residues. Germline V lookup: CDR1 KGHSH, CDR2 LQKENI.

This clone was counted between two and nine times. The rearrangement joins TRBV19 to TRBJ2-7, with a possible D match to TRBD1 (5 bases). Germline V CDR1 and CDR2: LNHDA, SQIVND (reference sequence). This CDR3 is built from 14 residues. The V end was cut by 7 bases, the J end by 3 bases, with 16 bases between. CDR3 DNA sequence: TGTGCCAGTAATTCCCAGGGCCGACTCTACGAGCAGTACTTC. Its translation is CASNSQGRLYEQYF. Drawing the rest from reference TRBV19 and TRBJ2-7, the complete variable domain is DGGITQSPKYLFRKEGQNVTLSCEQNLNHDAMYWYRQDPGQGLRLIYYSQIVNDFQKGDIAEGYSVSREKKESFPLTVTSAQKNPTAFYLCASNSQGRLYEQYFGPGTRLTVT.

The CDR3 protein is CASSAAGGTIGNTIYF. CDR3 in DNA: TGTGCCAGCAGCGCCGCGGGGGGGACAATCGGAAACACCATATATTTT. The rearrangement uses TRBV9 and TRBJ1-3; D is possibly TRBD1 (6 bases). Trimming took 3 bases from V and 4 from J, leaving 17 bases between them. This CDR3 contains 16 residues. Germline V lookup: CDR1 SGDLS, CDR2 YYNGEE.

The chain uses TRBV6-5 and TRBJ1-4, with TRBD1 identical over 8 bases. There are 14 residues in the CDR3. CDR1 is MNHEY and CDR2 is SVGAGI in the germline V gene. V trimming: 6 bases; J trimming: 3 bases; junction bases outside the gene matches: 3. This CDR3 reads CASRPGGPNEKLFF. In DNA, the CDR3 is TGTGCCAGCAGACCAGGGGGCCCTAATGAAAAACTGTTTTTT.

The genes are TRBV5-4 and TRBJ1-1; TRBD1 matches 8 bases. V shed 5 bases, J shed 1 base, and the junction held 4 bases outside the gene matches. Per the germline V gene, CDR1 is SGHNT and CDR2 is YYREEE (reference sequence). The CDR3 totals 14 residues. The CDR3 reads CASRTGTGNTEAFF. Written as DNA, the CDR3 is TGTGCCAGCAGAACCGGGACAGGGAACACTGAAGCTTTCTTT.

This clone has more than one count but fewer than ten. This chain joins TRBV6-1 and TRBJ2-5, with D possibly TRBD1 on 6 matching bases. Germline assignment: CDR1 MNHNS and CDR2 SASEGT. V lost 1 base, J lost 3 bases, and 6 bases lay in between. This CDR3 spans 13 amino acids. This chain's CDR3 is CASSEGTEETQYF. CDR3 nucleotide sequence: TGTGCCAGCAGTGAAGGGACAGAAGAGACCCAGTACTTC.

The CDR3 DNA reads TGTGCCATCAGAGGGGACAGCAACTATGGCTACACCTTC. Protein product: CAIRGDSNYGYTF. V gene TRBV10-3 combines with J gene TRBJ1-2; 7 bases match TRBD1. This CDR3 is built from 13 residues. V was clipped by 6 bases and J by 2 bases; unmatched bases: 3. CDR1 is ENHRY and CDR2 is SYGVKD in the germline V gene.

This clone was counted a few times. This same CDR3 is encoded by further DNA sequences in the sample. The V call is TRBV20-1, the J call TRBJ2-7; D gene uncertain. Germline V gene lookup returns CDR1 DFQATT and CDR2 SNEGSKA (reference sequence). With 0 bases removed from V and 2 bases from J, the gap between germline ends came to 2 bases. The CDR3 is 11 residues long. As DNA, the CDR3 is TGCAGTGCTAGAGATACCTACGAGCAGTACTTC. Its translation is CSARDTYEQYF.

This clone was recorded once. DNA for the CDR3: TGCGCCAGCGGGGAGACAGGTACCTACGAGCAGTACTTC. This encodes CASGETGTYEQYF. The chain has TRBV5-1 and TRBJ2-7; D perhaps matches TRBD1 (6 bases). With 7 bases removed from V and 2 bases from J, the gap between germline ends came to 13 bases. The CDR3 length is 13 residues. Germline V gene sequence: CDR1 SGHRS, CDR2 YFSETQ.

This chain uses TRBV5-4 with TRBJ2-2; a weak D match, TRBD1 (6 bases). V was clipped by 2 bases and J by 3 bases, with 11 bases between them. The CDR3 has 15 residues. The germline V gene has CDR1 SGHNT and CDR2 YYREEE (reference sequence). CDR3 sequence reads: CASSFAGVDTGELFF. The CDR3 DNA reads TGTGCCAGCAGCTTCGCAGGGGTTGACACCGGGGAGCTGTTTTTT.

This chain uses TRBV29-1 with TRBJ2-5, with D unresolved. The CDR3 is 12 residues long. Germline assignment: CDR1 SQVTM and CDR2 ANQGSEA. V dropped 7 bases and J dropped 2 bases, with 11 bases sitting between them. The CDR3 nucleotides are TGCAGCGCCGCACGGGTACAAGAGACCCAGTACTTC. It specifies CSAARVQETQYF.

A few counts support this clone. A junction boundary mismatches the germline segment, possibly from a read error. This chain links TRBV6-4 with TRBJ1-4, with D possibly TRBD1 on 5 matching bases. Germline-derived CDR1 and CDR2 are MRHNA and SNTAGT. This CDR3 is built from 14 residues. CDR3 region: CASSEKGLVRKTVF. The DNA for the CDR3 is TGTGCCAGCAGTGAAAAGGGGCTCGTAAGAAAAACTGTTTTT.

The V call is TRBV7-9, the J call TRBJ2-2; 14 bases align to TRBD2. The CDR3 extends over 19 amino acids. J was trimmed by 1 base and V by 5 bases; bases with no gene match: 9. Germline assignment: CDR1 SEHNR and CDR2 FQNEAQ (reference sequence). The CDR3: CASSPSGLAGGMNTGELFF. DNA for the CDR3: TGTGCCAGCAGCCCCTCCGGACTAGCGGGGGGAATGAACACCGGGGAGCTGTTTTTT.